The present T cell receptor (beta chain) was sequenced within a study of blood T cell repertoires in COVID-19. Looking at the study overall: The analysed material was cDNA or gDNA that came from T cells, B-cell-depleted T cells, or PBMCs.

Categorization into cohorts depended on clinical history that participants reported. Original processing methods: Reference gene primers were amplified, and this amplification served to estimate nucleated cell counts. Libraries were prepared by immunoSEQ multiplex PCR; TCRdb keeps only in-frame clonotypes and omits some of them. V, J and clone size are taken as reported in that table, and D and trimming were inferred from the DNA itself. The sample has 310,000 or so clones; around 89% are singletons. This TCR was recovered from a woman aged 18-30 years with acute COVID-19. The sequenced material came from PBMCs or T cells enriched from blood (not recorded which).

CDR3 region: CASSLQLRPGQKREAAYEQYF. The CDR3 DNA reads TGTGCCAGCTCCCTTCAACTCAGACCGGGACAGAAGCGGGAGGCCGCCTACGAGCAGTACTTC. The gene calls are TRBV18 and TRBJ2-7; 9 bases map to TRBD2. The CDR3 has 21 residues. CDR1 is KGHSH and CDR2 is LQKENI in the germline V gene. Trimming cost V 6 bases and J 2 bases; bases outside gene matches: 26.